This T cell receptor (beta chain) was captured by sequencing in a study of blood T cell repertoires in COVID-19 (dated by TCRdb to 2020 to 2022). For the study in its entirety: Samples from collaborators originated in the United States, Italy and Spain and spanned both the acute and convalescent phases of COVID-19. The repertoires were released in a freely available public database intended as a resource for research on the immune response to SARS-CoV-2. The material from the prospective study consisted of cDNA or gDNA derived from T cells, B-cell-depleted T cells, or PBMCs. The sample metadata nearly always contained a de-identified subject ID, COVID-19 status, age in years and sex. Deeply sampled blood TCRbeta repertoires from subjects exposed to, actively infected with, or recovered from COVID-19 were included in the dataset. Where available, HLA class I and class II types were obtained from metadata supplied by the sample provider rather than from assay-based typing. Samples came from the ongoing ImmuneRACE study (first 160 participants) plus 1,254 subjects from 6 global collaborators.

Measured from the cysteine to the phenylalanine, the CDR3 is 13 residues long. Only CDR3 DNA is held: 39 bases, read in frame from base 1. V lost 0 bases and J lost 7 bases; the stretch between them is 7 bases long. At one collaborating source in Seattle, patients were enrolled during active infection and were followed longitudinally through the course of disease. Whole blood was collected in K2EDTA tubes by collaborating institutions according to the institutions' own protocols. For TCRbeta analysis, collaborators shipped samples as frozen whole blood, isolated PBMCs, or DNA extracted from either of those sample types. TCRbeta CDR3 regions were amplified from genomic DNA by means of the immunoSEQ Assay, a bias-controlled multiplex PCR. The paper's data handling went like this. Within the assay, amplification of reference gene primers was used to estimate how many nucleated cells each sample contained. Sequence reads were collapsed and filtered to measure the absolute abundance of every unique TCRbeta CDR3 rearrangement. For each sample, productive Simpson clonality was calculated as the square root of Simpson's diversity index across productive rearrangements. TCRdb obtained this table from immuneACCESS and retained in-frame rearrangements with V and J assigned. These tables miss some clones; where compared with another copy, unresolved V genes account for less than half of the shortfall, and the remainder is unexplained. For V, J and clone size, that table is used; D and trimming come from the DNA. Counted in this sample were 200,000 or so clones; more than 85% of them appeared once. Clones ranked in the top ten supply around 0.84% of the sample.

As to this clone: Which antigen it targets is not known. Base qualities are not provided; no much larger clone lies one nucleotide away. This specimen includes other DNA sequences encoding the same CDR3.

General study outcomes and caveats: How much clinical and demographic metadata was included differed by source and by participant, and the metadata was provided uncurated.

Sequencing was carried out using peripheral blood. This TCR was sampled from a man aged 55 to 70 with COVID-19, enrolled during active disease. Rearrangement joined TRBV12-3 or TRBV12-4 to TRBJ1-5; too little of a D gene remains to name it. The bases read TGTGCCAGCAGTTTAGCCGGAGACCAGCCCCAGCATTTT. The translation is CASSLAGDQPQHF.